The sequence of this T cell receptor (beta chain) was determined in a study of molecular identifiers for immune sequencing clone quantification. Background on the study: Five portions were made in replicates from RNA of around 20,000 or 100,000 naive CD8 cells, and four underwent sequencing. General study points: Molecules of identical TCR sharing a barcode could underestimate highly expanded clone sizes. More than 97% of effector molecules, versus under 1% of naive-cell molecules, belonged to clones above 20 RNA copies.

TCRdb fed the PCR reads into MiXCR, producing one record per CDR3 protein. The sample includes 2,000 to 3,000 distinct CDR3 sequences, 20% to 25% of them seen just once. This clonotype is medium-sized in the sample. The antigen remains unidentified. CD8+CD4-CCR7+CD45RA+ sorting gave the naive CD8 T cells. Trimming pared 7 bases from V and 2 bases from J, leaving 4 bases between. The CDR3 covers 10 residues. Germline V gives CDR1 DFQATT, CDR2 SNEGSKA (reference sequence). This chain joins TRBV20-1 and TRBJ2-3; D gene unclear. The sequenced sample consisted of naive CD8+ T cells from blood, with Jurkat cell RNA spiked in. Subset here: FACS-sorted CD8+CD4-CCR7+CD45RA+ naive T cells. This receptor was obtained from a human donor in good health. Some libraries in this study had Jurkat cell RNA spiked in. Here the CDR3 reads CSGITDTQYF. The CDR3 bases are TGCAGTGGTATCACAGATACGCAGTATTTT.